This is a list of T cell receptor beta chains from one sample in a study of human T cells and chemical hapten exposure. TCRdb called the RACE reads again in MiXCR, with one record for every CDR3 protein. The sample shows 150,000 to 200,000 distinct CDR3 sequences, roughly a quarter of them seen only once. The sample here was whole blood, taken in connection with sensitization to the hapten diphenylcyclopropenone (DPC). All receptors derive from a woman aged 35 to 49 with alopecia areata. Some clones in this sample may be carry-over from other donors' samples. Both conserved end residues are trimmed from each CDR3. The D gene is left open where the match is weak.

j_gene	d_gene	v_gene	CDR3aa
TRBJ2-3	.	TRBV10-3	ATNRASGSTDTQY
TRBJ2-5	.	TRBV27	ASSSGDYQTQY
TRBJ2-5	.	TRBV29-1	SVDQGSSTQY
TRBJ1-2	.	TRBV7-2	ASSYDSYGFT
TRBJ2-3	.	TRBV7-9	ASSPASVKTQY
TRBJ1-1	TRBD1	TRBV4-1	ASSQADRAAPEAF
TRBJ2-1	.	TRBV6-1	ASIAVSSYNEQF
TRBJ2-6	.	TRBV28	ASSRSGANVLT
TRBJ2-6	.	TRBV12-3/TRBV12-4	ASSATGFSGANVLT
TRBJ2-3	TRBD2	TRBV2	ASSGRASGRTDTQY
TRBJ2-3	.	TRBV5-1	ASSLGGTTDTQY
TRBJ2-3	TRBD2	TRBV4-3	ASSQGTSASTDTQY
TRBJ1-4	.	TRBV12-3/TRBV12-4	ASSLAGPNEKLF
TRBJ1-6	TRBD1	TRBV10-3	AISATGNNSPLH
TRBJ2-7	.	TRBV6-5	ASRQIYEQY
TRBJ2-7	.	TRBV6-6	ASSYDLTRSYEQY
TRBJ2-3	.	TRBV6-5	ASSYTGSGTDTQY
TRBJ2-7	.	TRBV28	ASSSFKGSYEQY
TRBJ2-6	.	TRBV7-2	ASSRNSGANVLT
TRBJ2-2	.	TRBV20-1	SARSELGTGELF
TRBJ1-2	TRBD1	TRBV20-1	SARDWGQSIGYT
TRBJ2-7	.	TRBV29-1	SVTYDRPYEQY
TRBJ1-5	.	TRBV4-1	ASSQVGSQPQH
TRBJ2-1	.	TRBV29-1	SVAGTLSYNEQF
TRBJ2-1	TRBD2	TRBV5-6	ASSLLSSGPYVGEQF
TRBJ2-7	TRBD2	TRBV18	ASSPMMGGEQY
TRBJ2-7	TRBD1	TRBV27	ASSRLTRQGAYEQY
TRBJ2-3	TRBD2	TRBV5-4	ASSLPGLAVTDTQY
TRBJ2-5	TRBD2	TRBV6-1	ASILGLAGVSSDQY
TRBJ1-5	.	TRBV12-3/TRBV12-4	ASSRDPVRTGSQPQH
TRBJ2-1	.	TRBV12-3/TRBV12-4	ASSDPELTYNEQF
TRBJ1-1	.	TRBV20-1	SASRSGGGTEAF
TRBJ2-3	TRBD2	TRBV29-1	SARSGRGTDTQY
TRBJ2-2	.	TRBV27	ASIGRTNTGELF
TRBJ2-1	.	TRBV18	ASSPNLNRDGYNEQF
TRBJ2-7	TRBD2	TRBV6-6	ASSWTSGPVEY
TRBJ2-7	TRBD1	TRBV28	ASSGTGGPYYEQY
TRBJ1-5	.	TRBV18	ASSPAGNNQPQH
TRBJ2-3	.	TRBV11-2	ASSLVSNWKAASTDTQY
TRBJ2-6	.	TRBV4-3	ASSPDLTGSGANVLT
TRBJ2-2	.	TRBV20-1	SVKRAGDTGELF
TRBJ2-2	.	TRBV29-1	SVRFSVNTGELF
TRBJ2-7	.	TRBV11-2	ASSLDFASRDYEQY
TRBJ1-3	TRBD1	TRBV12-3/TRBV12-4	ASSPDRNSGNTIY
TRBJ2-5	.	TRBV6-2/TRBV6-3	ASSYTETQY
TRBJ2-6	TRBD1	TRBV6-2/TRBV6-3	ASDILGGQGRSGANVLT